These T cell receptor beta chains were read from a single sample in a study of T cell responses to AZD1222 COVID-19 vaccine. The data were produced by immunoSEQ multiplex PCR, yet TCRdb's version contains in-frame clones alone and is incomplete. The table shows about 70,000 clones, with 75% to 90% occurring only once. The starting material was peripheral blood, obtained on day 0 of AZD1222 vaccination. These receptors came from an adult in good health. CDR3s include the opening cysteine and the closing phenylalanine or tryptophan. The D gene is left open where the match is weak. Only some rows state a clone size, as once, few, many or a class for expanded clones.

>TRBJ1-1|TRBV13|NA|NA
CASSLRRRTEAFF
TGTGCCAGCAGCTTACGGAGAAGGACTGAAGCTTTCTTT
>TRBJ2-7|TRBV7-2|NA|NA
CASSSRAGAYEQYF
TGTGCCAGCAGTTCAAGGGCGGGGGCGTATGAGCAGTACTTC
>TRBJ1-5|TRBV10-3|TRBD1|NA
CAISRDRGQPQHF
TGTGCCATCAGCCGGGACAGGGGCCAGCCCCAGCATTTT
>TRBJ2-7|TRBV5-5|NA|NA
CASSLQGPRTGEQYF
TGTGCCAGCAGCTTGCAGGGACCGCGTACGGGGGAGCAGTACTTC
>TRBJ1-4|TRBV6-6|NA|NA
CASSYSGGGSEKLFF
TGTGCCAGCAGTTACTCGGGGGGAGGGAGTGAAAAACTGTTTTTT
>TRBJ2-7|TRBV14|TRBD1|few
CASSLHRDRRYEQYF
TGTGCCAGCAGCCTACACCGGGACAGAAGATACGAGCAGTACTTC
>TRBJ1-2|TRBV14|NA|NA
CASSQDLNYGYTF
TGTGCCAGCAGCCAAGATCTGAACTATGGCTACACCTTC
>TRBJ2-5|TRBV19|NA|NA
CASSLSPGAPETQYF
TGTGCCAGTAGCTTATCCCCCGGCGCTCCGGAGACCCAGTACTTC
>TRBJ2-1|TRBV5-1|TRBD2|NA
CASSTAGGSYNEQFF
TGCGCCAGCAGCACAGCGGGAGGGTCCTACAATGAGCAGTTCTTC
>TRBJ1-4|TRBV6-5|NA|NA
CASSLPGLSEKLFF
TGTGCCAGCAGCCTCCCCGGCCTCTCTGAAAAACTGTTTTTT